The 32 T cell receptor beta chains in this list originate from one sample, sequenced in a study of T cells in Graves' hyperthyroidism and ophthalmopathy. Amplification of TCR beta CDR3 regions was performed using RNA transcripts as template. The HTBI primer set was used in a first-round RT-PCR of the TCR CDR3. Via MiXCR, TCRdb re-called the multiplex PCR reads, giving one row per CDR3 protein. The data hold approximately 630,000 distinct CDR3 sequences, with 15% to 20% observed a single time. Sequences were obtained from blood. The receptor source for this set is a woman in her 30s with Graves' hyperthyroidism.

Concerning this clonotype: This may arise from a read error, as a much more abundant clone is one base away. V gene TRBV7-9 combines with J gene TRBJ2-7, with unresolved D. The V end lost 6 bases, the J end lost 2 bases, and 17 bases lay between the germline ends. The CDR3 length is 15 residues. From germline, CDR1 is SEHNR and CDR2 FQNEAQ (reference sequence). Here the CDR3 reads CASSRVGVSPYEQYF. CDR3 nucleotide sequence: TGTGCCAGCAGTCGGGTTGGTGTGAGCCCCTACGAGCAGTACTTC.

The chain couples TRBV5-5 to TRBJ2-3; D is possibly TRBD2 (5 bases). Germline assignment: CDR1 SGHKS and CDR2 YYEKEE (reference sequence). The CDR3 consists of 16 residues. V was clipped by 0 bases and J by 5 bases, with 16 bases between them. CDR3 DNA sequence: TGTGCCAGCAGCTTGGATGACTCTTCTGAGGGAGATACGCAGTATTTT. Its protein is CASSLDDSSEGDTQYF.

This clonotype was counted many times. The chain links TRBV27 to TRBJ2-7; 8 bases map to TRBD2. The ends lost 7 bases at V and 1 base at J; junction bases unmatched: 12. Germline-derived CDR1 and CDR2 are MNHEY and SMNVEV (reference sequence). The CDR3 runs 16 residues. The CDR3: CASTTSRGGSSYEQYF. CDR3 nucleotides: TGTGCCAGCACCACCTCTCGGGGGGGGTCTTCCTACGAGCAGTACTTC.

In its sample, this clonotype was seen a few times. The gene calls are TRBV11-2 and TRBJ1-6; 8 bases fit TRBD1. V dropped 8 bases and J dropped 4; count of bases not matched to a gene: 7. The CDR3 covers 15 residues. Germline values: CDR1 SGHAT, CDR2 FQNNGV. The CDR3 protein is CASCYRGEYNSPLHF. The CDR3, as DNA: TGTGCCAGCTGTTACAGGGGGGAGTATAATTCACCCCTCCACTTT.

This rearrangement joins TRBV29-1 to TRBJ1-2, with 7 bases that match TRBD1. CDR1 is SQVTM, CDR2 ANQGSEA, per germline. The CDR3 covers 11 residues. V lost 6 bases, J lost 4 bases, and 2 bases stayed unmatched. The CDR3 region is CSVWTGYGYTF. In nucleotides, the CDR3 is TGCAGCGTATGGACAGGCTATGGCTACACCTTC.

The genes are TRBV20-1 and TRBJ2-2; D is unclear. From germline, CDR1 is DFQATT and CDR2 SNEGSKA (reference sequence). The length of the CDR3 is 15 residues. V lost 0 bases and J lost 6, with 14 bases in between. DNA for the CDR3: TGCAGTGCTAGAGATTGGGCCTACGACGCCGGGGAGCTGTTTTTT. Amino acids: CSARDWAYDAGELFF.

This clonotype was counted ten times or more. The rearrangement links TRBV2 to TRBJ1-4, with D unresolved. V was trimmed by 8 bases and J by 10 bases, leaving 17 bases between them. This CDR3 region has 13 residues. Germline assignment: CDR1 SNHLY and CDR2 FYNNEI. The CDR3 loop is CASQVSGFGKLFF. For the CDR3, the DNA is TGTGCCAGCCAAGTCAGCGGGTTTGGAAAACTGTTTTTT.

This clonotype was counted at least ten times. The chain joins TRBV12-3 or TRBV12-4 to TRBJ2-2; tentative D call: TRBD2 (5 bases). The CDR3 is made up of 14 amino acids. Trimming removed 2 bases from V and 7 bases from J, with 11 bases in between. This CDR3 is CASSLQREIGELFF. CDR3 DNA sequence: TGTGCCAGCAGTTTACAGAGGGAGATCGGGGAGCTGTTTTTT.

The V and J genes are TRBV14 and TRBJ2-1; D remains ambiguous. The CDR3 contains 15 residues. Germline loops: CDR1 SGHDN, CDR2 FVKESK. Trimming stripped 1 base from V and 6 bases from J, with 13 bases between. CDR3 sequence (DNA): TGTGCCAGCAGCCAAGGTCGGCAGCCTCTCAATGAGCAGTTCTTC. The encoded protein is CASSQGRQPLNEQFF.

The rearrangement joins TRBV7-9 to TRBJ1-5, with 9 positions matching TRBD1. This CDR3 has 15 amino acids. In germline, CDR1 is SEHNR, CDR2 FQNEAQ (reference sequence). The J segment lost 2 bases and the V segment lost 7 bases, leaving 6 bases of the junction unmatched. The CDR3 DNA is TGTGCCAGCACCCGACAGGGGGTCCGCAATCAGCCCCAGCATTTT. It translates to CASTRQGVRNQPQHF.

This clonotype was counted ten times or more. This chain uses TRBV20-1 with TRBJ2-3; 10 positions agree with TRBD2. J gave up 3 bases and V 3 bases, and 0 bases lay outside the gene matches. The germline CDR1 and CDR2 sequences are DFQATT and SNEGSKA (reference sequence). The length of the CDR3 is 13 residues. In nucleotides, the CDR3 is TGCAGTGCTAGGGGACTAGCGACAGATACGCAGTATTTT. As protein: CSARGLATDTQYF.

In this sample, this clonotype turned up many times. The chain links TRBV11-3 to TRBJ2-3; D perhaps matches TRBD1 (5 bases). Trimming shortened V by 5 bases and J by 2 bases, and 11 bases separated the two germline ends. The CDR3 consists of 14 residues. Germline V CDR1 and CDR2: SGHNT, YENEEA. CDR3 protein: CASSTGHYTDTQYF. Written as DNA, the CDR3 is TGTGCCAGCAGCACCGGACACTACACAGATACGCAGTATTTT.

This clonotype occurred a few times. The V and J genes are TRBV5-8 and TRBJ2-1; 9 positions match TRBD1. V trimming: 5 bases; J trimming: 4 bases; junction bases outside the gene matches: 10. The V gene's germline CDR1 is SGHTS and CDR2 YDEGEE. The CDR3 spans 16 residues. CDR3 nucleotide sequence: TGTGCCAGCAGTGGGGGGGACAGGGTCATGTACAATGAGCAGTTCTTC. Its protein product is CASSGGDRVMYNEQFF. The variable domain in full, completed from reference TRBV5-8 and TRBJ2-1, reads EAGVTQSPTHLIKTRGQQATLRCSPISGHTSVYWYQQALGLGLQFLLWYDEGEERNRGNFPPRFSGRQFPNYSSELNVNALELEDSALYLCASSGGDRVMYNEQFFGPGTRLTVL.

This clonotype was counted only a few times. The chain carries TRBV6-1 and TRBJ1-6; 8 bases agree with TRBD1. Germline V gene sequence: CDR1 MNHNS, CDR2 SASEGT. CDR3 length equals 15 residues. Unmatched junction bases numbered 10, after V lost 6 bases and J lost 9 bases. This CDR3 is CASRILGQGSSPLHF. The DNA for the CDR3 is TGTGCCAGCAGAATCTTAGGACAGGGCAGTTCACCCCTCCACTTT.

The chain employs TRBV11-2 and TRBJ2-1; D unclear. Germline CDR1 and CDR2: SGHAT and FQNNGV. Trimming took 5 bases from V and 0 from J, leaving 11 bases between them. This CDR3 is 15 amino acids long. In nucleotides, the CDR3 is TGTGCCAGCAGCGTCTACATAAGCTCCTACAATGAGCAGTTCTTC. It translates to CASSVYISSYNEQFF.

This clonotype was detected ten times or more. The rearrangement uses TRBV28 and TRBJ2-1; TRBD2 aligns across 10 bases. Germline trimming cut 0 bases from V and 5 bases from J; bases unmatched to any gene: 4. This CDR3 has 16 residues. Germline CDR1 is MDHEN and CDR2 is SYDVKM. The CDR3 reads CASSLWSSGRDNEQFF. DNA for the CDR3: TGTGCCAGCAGTTTATGGTCCAGCGGGAGGGACAATGAGCAGTTCTTC.

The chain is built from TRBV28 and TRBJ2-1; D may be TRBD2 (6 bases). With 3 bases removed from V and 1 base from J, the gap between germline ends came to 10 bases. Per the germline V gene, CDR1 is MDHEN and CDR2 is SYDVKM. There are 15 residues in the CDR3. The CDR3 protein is CASSLGRLSYNEQFF. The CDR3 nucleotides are TGTGCCAGCAGTTTGGGGAGGCTATCCTACAATGAGCAGTTCTTC.

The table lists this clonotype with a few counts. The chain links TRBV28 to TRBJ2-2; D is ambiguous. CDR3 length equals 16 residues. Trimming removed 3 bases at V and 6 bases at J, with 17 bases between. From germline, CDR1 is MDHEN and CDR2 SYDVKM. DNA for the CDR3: TGTGCCAGCAGTTTTGAAGGGAAGATCTCCCCCGGGGAGCTGTTTTTT. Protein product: CASSFEGKISPGELFF. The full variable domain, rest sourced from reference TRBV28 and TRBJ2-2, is DVKVTQSSRYLVKRTGEKVFLECVQDMDHENMFWYRQDPGLGLRLIYFSYDVKMKEKGDIPEGYSVSREKKERFSLILESASTNQTSMYLCASSFEGKISPGELFFGEGSRLTVL.

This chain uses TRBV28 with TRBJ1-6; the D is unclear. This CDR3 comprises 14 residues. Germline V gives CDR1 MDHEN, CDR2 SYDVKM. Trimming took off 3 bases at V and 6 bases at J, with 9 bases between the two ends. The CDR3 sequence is CASSFWQTNSPLHF. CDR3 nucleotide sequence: TGTGCCAGCAGTTTTTGGCAGACTAATTCACCCCTCCACTTT.

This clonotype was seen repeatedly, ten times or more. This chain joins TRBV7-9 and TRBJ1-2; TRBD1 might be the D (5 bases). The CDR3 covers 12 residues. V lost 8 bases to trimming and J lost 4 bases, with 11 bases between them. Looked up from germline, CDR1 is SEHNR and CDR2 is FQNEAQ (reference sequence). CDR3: CASQGSPYGYTF. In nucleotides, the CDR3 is TGTGCCAGCCAGGGCAGCCCCTATGGCTACACCTTC.

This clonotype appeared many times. The CDR3 loop reads CASTPGILYGYTF. In nucleotides, the CDR3 is TGTGCCAGCACCCCCGGGATCCTCTATGGCTACACCTTC. The rearrangement uses TRBV12-3 or TRBV12-4 and TRBJ1-2; the D is unclear. The CDR3 covers 13 residues. Trimming cost V 7 bases and J 4 bases, with 13 bases left between them.

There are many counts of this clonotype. This chain's CDR3 is CASSPQPGGGTEAFF. As DNA, the CDR3 is TGTGCCAGCAGCCCCCAGCCAGGGGGCGGCACTGAAGCTTTCTTT. This chain joins TRBV12-3 or TRBV12-4 and TRBJ1-1, with 8 nucleotides matching TRBD1. This CDR3 comprises 15 residues. Unmatched junction bases numbered 10, after V lost 6 bases and J lost 4 bases.

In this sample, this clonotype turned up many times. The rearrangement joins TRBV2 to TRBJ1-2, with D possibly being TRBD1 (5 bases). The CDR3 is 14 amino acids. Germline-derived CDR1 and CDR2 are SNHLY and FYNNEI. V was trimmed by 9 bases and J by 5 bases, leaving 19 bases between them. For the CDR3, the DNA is TGTGCCAGGAGGTGGGGCGAAACCTATTATGGCTACACCTTC. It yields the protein CARRWGETYYGYTF.

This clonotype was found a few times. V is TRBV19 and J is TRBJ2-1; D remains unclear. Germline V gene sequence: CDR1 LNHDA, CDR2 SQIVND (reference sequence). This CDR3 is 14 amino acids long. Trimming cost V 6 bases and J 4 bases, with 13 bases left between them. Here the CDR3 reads CASSHGVSYNEQFF. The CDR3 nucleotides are TGTGCCAGTAGCCATGGGGTCTCTTACAATGAGCAGTTCTTC. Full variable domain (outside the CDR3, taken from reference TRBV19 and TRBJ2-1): DGGITQSPKYLFRKEGQNVTLSCEQNLNHDAMYWYRQDPGQGLRLIYYSQIVNDFQKGDIAEGYSVSREKKESFPLTVTSAQKNPTAFYLCASSHGVSYNEQFFGPGTRLTVL.

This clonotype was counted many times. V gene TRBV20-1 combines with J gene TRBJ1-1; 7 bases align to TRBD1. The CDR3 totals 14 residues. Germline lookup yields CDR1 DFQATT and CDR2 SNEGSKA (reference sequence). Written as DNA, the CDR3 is TGCAGGGGCAGGGGGGACCTCATGGATAGGGCGGCTTTCTTT. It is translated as CRGRGDLMDRAAFF.

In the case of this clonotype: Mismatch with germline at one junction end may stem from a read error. CDR3 in DNA: TGTGCCGCCAGTGATCCCCATTGGGGGCAAGAGACCCAGTACTTC. Its protein is CAASDPHWGQETQYF. The chain recombines TRBV24-1 with TRBJ2-5, with D perhaps TRBD1 or TRBD2 (5 bases each). The CDR3 runs 15 residues. The germline V gene encodes CDR1 KGHDR and CDR2 SFDVKD.

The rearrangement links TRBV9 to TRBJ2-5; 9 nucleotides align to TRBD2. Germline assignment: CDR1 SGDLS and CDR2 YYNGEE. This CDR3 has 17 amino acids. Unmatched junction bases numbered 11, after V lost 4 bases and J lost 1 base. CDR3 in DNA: TGTGCCAGCAGCCAAGACCGGGTAGCGGGGGCCCAAGAGACCCAGTACTTC. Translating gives CASSQDRVAGAQETQYF.

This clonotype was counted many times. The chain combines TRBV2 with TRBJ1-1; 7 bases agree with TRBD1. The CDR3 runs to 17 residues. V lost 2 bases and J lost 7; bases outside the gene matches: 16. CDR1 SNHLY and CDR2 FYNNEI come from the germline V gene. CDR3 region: CASSERGTGAFLGEAFF. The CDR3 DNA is TGTGCCAGCAGTGAACGAGGAACAGGGGCCTTTTTAGGTGAAGCTTTCTTT.

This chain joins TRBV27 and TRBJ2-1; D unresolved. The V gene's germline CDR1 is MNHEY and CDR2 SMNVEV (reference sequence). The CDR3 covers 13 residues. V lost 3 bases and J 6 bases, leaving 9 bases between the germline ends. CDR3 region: CASSFSASNEQFF. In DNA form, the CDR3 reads TGTGCCAGCAGTTTTTCGGCTAGCAATGAGCAGTTCTTC.

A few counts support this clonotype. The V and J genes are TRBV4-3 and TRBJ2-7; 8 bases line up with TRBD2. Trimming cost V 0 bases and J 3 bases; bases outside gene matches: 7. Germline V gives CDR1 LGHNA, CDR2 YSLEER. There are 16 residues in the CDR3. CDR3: CASSQDQGTRVYEQYF. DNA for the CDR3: TGCGCCAGCAGCCAAGATCAGGGGACTAGGGTCTACGAGCAGTACTTC.

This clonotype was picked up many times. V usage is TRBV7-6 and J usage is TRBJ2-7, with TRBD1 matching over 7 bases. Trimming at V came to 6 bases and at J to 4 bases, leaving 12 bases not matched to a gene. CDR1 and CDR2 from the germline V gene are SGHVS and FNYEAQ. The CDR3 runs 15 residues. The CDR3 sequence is CASSPIGDRNYEQYF. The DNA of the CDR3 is TGTGCCAGCAGTCCCATAGGGGACAGAAATTACGAGCAGTACTTC.

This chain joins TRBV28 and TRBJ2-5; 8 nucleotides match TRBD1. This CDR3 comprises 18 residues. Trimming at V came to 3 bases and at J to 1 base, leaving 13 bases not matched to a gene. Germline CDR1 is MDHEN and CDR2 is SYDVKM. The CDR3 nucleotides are TGTGCCAGCAGTTTCGAATTGAGCCAGGGGGCCATCCAAGAGACCCAGTACTTC. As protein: CASSFELSQGAIQETQYF.